One and the same sample provided the 20 T cell receptor beta chains below, sequenced in a study of blood T cells in healthy people across ages. It was with a sample-barcoded 5' primer and a J-beta primer mix that a second PCR of about 6 to 12 cycles was run. One entry per CDR3 protein, called by TCRdb with MiXCR from the 5' RACE reads. The sample gives hundreds of thousands of distinct CDR3 sequences, 29% of which show up once; around 15% is in the top ten. Material: blood. Source of these receptors: a woman aged 80 or older in good health.

The rearrangement uses TRBV7-2 and TRBJ2-3; D possibly corresponds to TRBD2 (6 bases). This CDR3 comprises 16 residues. Per the germline V gene, CDR1 is SGHTA and CDR2 is FQGNSA. V was shortened by 1 base and J by 2 bases, with 13 bases between the two germline ends. CDR3 sequence (DNA): TGTGCCAGCAGCTTAGTTTGGCGGGGAACCACAGATACGCAGTATTTT. Encoded protein: CASSLVWRGTTDTQYF. Full variable domain (missing parts from reference TRBV7-2 and TRBJ2-3): GAGVSQSPSNKVTEKGKDVELRCDPISGHTALYWYRQSLGQGLEFLIYFQGNSAPDKSGLPSDRFSAERTGGSVSTLTIQRTQQEDSAVYLCASSLVWRGTTDTQYFGPGTRLTVL.

Points on this clonotype: A much larger clone lies a single base off, so this may be a read error. The chain links TRBV7-2 to TRBJ2-5, with D possibly being TRBD1 or TRBD2 (5 bases each). The CDR3 is 15 amino acids. Germline V gene data show CDR1 as SGHTA and CDR2 as FQGNSA. Trimming pared 1 base from V and 11 bases from J, leaving 20 bases between. Here the CDR3 DNA reads TGTGCCAGCAGCTTAGATGGATTACGGGGCAATGAGCAGTACTTC. Its protein product is CASSLDGLRGNEQYF.

Ten or more counts support this clonotype. The chain combines TRBV7-9 with TRBJ2-1; a possible D gene is TRBD2 (6 bases). V was cut by 1 base and J by 7 bases, with 20 bases left in between. Germline V gene data show CDR1 as SEHNR and CDR2 as FQNEAQ (reference sequence). The CDR3 runs 17 residues. CDR3 nucleotides: TGTGCCAGCAGCTTAGGACTCGGGACTCAGGTTGGGAATGAGCAGTTCTTC. This sequence encodes CASSLGLGTQVGNEQFF.

CDR3 protein: CASSYSADPYNEQYF. In nucleotides, the CDR3 is TGTGCCAGCAGTTATTCTGCGGATCCCTACAATGAGCAGTACTTC. This chain links TRBV6-2 or TRBV6-3 with TRBJ2-5; no firm D call. Germline values: CDR1 MNHEY, CDR2 SVGEGT. Trimming left V 3 bases short and J 11 bases short, with 22 bases between. The CDR3 loop spans 15 amino acids.

The chain links TRBV7-2 to TRBJ1-1, with D uncertain. Germline V gene lookup returns CDR1 SGHTA and CDR2 FQGNSA. The CDR3 covers 13 residues. Trimming cost V 2 bases and J 11 bases, with 15 bases left between them. The CDR3 spells CASSLRGSQRAFF. CDR3 DNA sequence: TGTGCCAGCAGCTTAAGAGGGTCCCAGAGGGCTTTCTTT.

This clonotype appeared many times. V and J are TRBV7-9 and TRBJ2-1; a weak D match, TRBD2 (5 bases). The CDR3 consists of 16 residues. With 4 bases removed from V and 0 bases from J, the gap between germline ends came to 13 bases. Germline V gene lookup returns CDR1 SEHNR and CDR2 FQNEAQ (reference sequence). The chain's CDR3 is CASSYGLASSYNEQFF. DNA of the CDR3: TGTGCCAGCAGCTACGGACTTGCTAGCTCCTACAATGAGCAGTTCTTC.

The chain recombines TRBV19 with TRBJ2-1, with TRBD1 identical over 7 bases. The CDR3 contains 13 residues. V lost 4 bases and J lost 14; bases outside the gene matches: 11. Germline lookup yields CDR1 LNHDA and CDR2 SQIVND (reference sequence). CDR3 nucleotides: TGTGCCAGTAGTACCGCCCGGGACAGAGAAGAGTTCTTC. It specifies CASSTARDREEFF.

The rearrangement links TRBV7-2 to TRBJ2-7; 7 bases agree with TRBD2. This CDR3 region has 16 residues. The germline V gene encodes CDR1 SGHTA and CDR2 FQGNSA. V was clipped by 0 bases and J by 0 bases; unmatched bases: 5. CDR3 amino acids: CASSLAAGRSSYEQYF. CDR3 in DNA: TGTGCCAGCAGCTTAGCGGCCGGGAGGAGCTCCTACGAGCAGTACTTC.

This clonotype was counted at least ten times. CDR3 amino acids: CASSYGPQGLAFYNEQFF. CDR3 DNA: TGTGCCAGCAGTTACGGGCCCCAGGGACTAGCCTTCTACAATGAGCAGTTCTTC. The chain carries TRBV6-2 or TRBV6-3 and TRBJ2-1; 9 bases are shared with TRBD2. The ends lost 2 bases at V and 3 bases at J; junction bases unmatched: 11. The CDR3 is made up of 18 amino acids. Germline values: CDR1 MNHEY, CDR2 SVGEGT.

This clonotype was detected many times. In DNA form, the CDR3 reads TGTGCCAGCAGTGTACTAGCGGGGGGGCCGGGAAATGAGCAGTTCTTC. It translates to CASSVLAGGPGNEQFF. The chain uses TRBV6-1 and TRBJ2-1, with TRBD2 matching over 13 bases. Germline V gene sequence: CDR1 MNHNS, CDR2 SASEGT. V dropped 4 bases and J dropped 7; count of bases not matched to a gene: 7. This CDR3 has 16 amino acids.

Ten or more counts support this clonotype. The chain uses TRBV30 and TRBJ1-5; D is unclear. The CDR3 consists of 13 residues. The germline V and J ends were trimmed by 3 bases and 0 bases, with 6 bases remaining between them. Germline V gene data show CDR1 as GTSNPN and CDR2 as SVGIG (reference sequence). The CDR3 DNA is TGTGCCTGGAGCCCGAATAGCAATCAGCCCCAGCATTTT. Translation: CAWSPNSNQPQHF. Supplemented by reference TRBV30 and TRBJ1-5, the full variable domain reads SQTIHQWPATLVQPVGSPLSLECTVEGTSNPNLYWYRQAAGRGLQLLFYSVGIGQISSEVPQNLSASRPQDRQFILSSKKLLLSDSGFYLCAWSPNSNQPQHFGDGTRLSIL.

The chain has TRBV7-2 and TRBJ2-7; D is perhaps TRBD1 (6 bases). The CDR3 spans 13 residues. V was shortened by 5 bases and J by 4 bases, with 12 bases between the two germline ends. Germline loops: CDR1 SGHTA, CDR2 FQGNSA. The CDR3 DNA is TGTGCCAGCAGCACAGGGTACCCATACGAGCAGTACTTC. It encodes CASSTGYPYEQYF.

The chain uses TRBV9 and TRBJ2-1, with TRBD2 matching 8 bases. Unmatched junction bases numbered 2, after V lost 1 base and J lost 2 bases. The CDR3 runs to 15 residues. CDR1 and CDR2 from the germline V gene are SGDLS and YYNGEE. The CDR3 bases are TGTGCCAGCAGCGTACGAGCGGGAGCCTACAATGAGCAGTTCTTC. Protein: CASSVRAGAYNEQFF.

This clonotype was counted only a few times. This chain uses TRBV20-1 with TRBJ1-4, with D perhaps matching TRBD1 (5 bases). The CDR3 runs to 14 residues. Germline CDR1 reads DFQATT; CDR2 reads SNEGSKA (reference sequence). The V end was cut by 0 bases, the J end by 7 bases, with 12 bases between. This chain's CDR3 is CSARDPGDGEKLFF. The CDR3 DNA follows: TGCAGTGCTAGAGATCCTGGGGACGGTGAAAAACTGTTTTTT.

There are many counts of this clonotype. This chain uses TRBV7-2 with TRBJ1-2; 11 nucleotides agree with TRBD1. The germline V gene has CDR1 SGHTA and CDR2 FQGNSA. The CDR3 covers 17 residues. V was pared by 0 bases and J by 7 bases, with 10 bases of the junction left unmatched. CDR3 loop: CASSLAYGTGGEGGYTF. CDR3 nucleotides: TGTGCCAGCAGCTTAGCGTACGGGACAGGGGGAGAGGGTGGCTACACCTTC.

This chain links TRBV9 with TRBJ2-5; 7 nucleotides line up with TRBD1. In germline, CDR1 is SGDLS, CDR2 YYNGEE. V trimming: 4 bases; J trimming: 2 bases; junction bases outside the gene matches: 8. The CDR3 has 15 residues. The CDR3: CASSRGGPLQETQYF. CDR3 sequence (DNA): TGTGCCAGCAGCAGAGGGGGCCCATTGCAAGAGACCCAGTACTTC.

Notes on this clonotype: This clone may be a read error of a much larger clone one base away. The rearrangement uses TRBV3-1 and TRBJ1-2; D not certain. Germline V gene lookup returns CDR1 LGHDT and CDR2 YNNKEL (reference sequence). Trimming stripped 1 base from V and 6 bases from J, with 9 bases between. The CDR3 is made up of 13 amino acids. The DNA of the CDR3 is TGTGCCAGCAGCCAAGTAGCAAAGGATGGCTACACCTTC. Protein: CASSQVAKDGYTF. Together with reference TRBV3-1 and TRBJ1-2, the CDR3 gives the full variable domain: DTAVSQTPKYLVTQMGNDKSIKCEQNLGHDTMYWYKQDSKKFLKIMFSYNNKELIINETVPNRFSPKSPDKAHLNLHINSLELGDSAVYFCASSQVAKDGYTFGSGTRLTVV.

In regard to this clonotype: A much more abundant neighbour one base away suggests this may be a read error. The V gene is TRBV18, the J gene TRBJ2-5; D perhaps matches TRBD1 (6 bases). The J call could be wrong; TRBJ2-1 is a better fit for the DNA end. Germline CDR1 and CDR2: KGHSH and LQKENI. This CDR3 is built from 14 residues. In DNA, the CDR3 is TGTGCCAGCACGCAGGGGACACCCCAAGAGACCCAGTTCTTC. The encoded protein is CASTQGTPQETQFF.

V and J are TRBV5-1 and TRBJ2-2, with 10 bases fitting TRBD1. The V gene's germline CDR1 is SGHRS and CDR2 YFSETQ. This CDR3 comprises 19 residues. Trimming removed 4 bases from V and 6 bases from J; junction bases left unmatched: 18. CDR3 DNA: TGCGCCAGCAGCACGGGACAGGGGTCCTACCGGGACCGGGCCGGGGAGCTGTTTTTT. It encodes CASSTGQGSYRDRAGELFF. Based on the CDR3 plus reference TRBV5-1 and TRBJ2-2, the full variable domain is KAGVTQTPRYLIKTRGQQVTLSCSPISGHRSVSWYQQTPGQGLQFLFEYFSETQRNKGNFPGRFSGRQFSNSRSEMNVSTLELGDSALYLCASSTGQGSYRDRAGELFFGEGSRLTVL.

This clonotype was detected many times. The rearrangement links TRBV11-2 to TRBJ2-1; unclear D gene. Trimming cost V 0 bases and J 7 bases, with 13 bases left between them. CDR3 size: 15 residues. The germline V gene has CDR1 SGHAT and CDR2 FQNNGV. CDR3 sequence: CASSLDLGRRNEQFF. In DNA, the CDR3 is TGTGCCAGCAGCTTAGATCTCGGGCGGAGAAATGAGCAGTTCTTC.